Within the sample, the clone carrying this TCR beta chain is medium-sized. The source of the sample is a study of early T cells in non-severe SARS-CoV-2 infection. Study-level information: It was bulk RNA from unsorted whole blood that was sequenced, and the chains were unpaired.

V was trimmed by 4 bases and J by 8 bases, leaving 16 bases between them. The CDR3 sequence is 14 residues long. Germline CDR1 and CDR2: SGHDT and YYEEEE. Using its own MiXCR run on the 5' RACE reads, TCRdb lists one record per CDR3 protein. The sample lists tens of thousands of distinct CDR3 sequences; 7% to 7.5% were seen once. The TCR was taken from an adult who was a healthcare worker with PCR-confirmed SARS-CoV-2 infection or an uninfected control (not recorded which). Sequenced input: whole blood. The chain carries TRBV5-6 and TRBJ2-1; D is tentatively TRBD1 or TRBD2 (5 bases each). The DNA for the CDR3 is TGTGCCAGCAGCATGTTGGGACCCTGGGATGAGCAGTTCTTC. It yields the protein CASSMLGPWDEQFF.